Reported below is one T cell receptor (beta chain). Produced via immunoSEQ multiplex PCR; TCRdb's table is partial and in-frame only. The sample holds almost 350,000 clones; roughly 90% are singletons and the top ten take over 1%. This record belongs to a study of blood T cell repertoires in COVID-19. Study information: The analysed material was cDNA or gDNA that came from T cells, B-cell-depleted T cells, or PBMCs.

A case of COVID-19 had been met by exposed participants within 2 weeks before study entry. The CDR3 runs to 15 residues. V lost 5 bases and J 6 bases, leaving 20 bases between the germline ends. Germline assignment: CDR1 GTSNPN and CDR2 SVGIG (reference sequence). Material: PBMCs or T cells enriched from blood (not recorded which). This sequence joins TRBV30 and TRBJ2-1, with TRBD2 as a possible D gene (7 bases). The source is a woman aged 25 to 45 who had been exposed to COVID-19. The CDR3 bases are TGTGCCTGGGAATTAGGGGGAGGGCCGTTCAATGAGCAGTTCTTC. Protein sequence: CAWELGGGPFNEQFF.